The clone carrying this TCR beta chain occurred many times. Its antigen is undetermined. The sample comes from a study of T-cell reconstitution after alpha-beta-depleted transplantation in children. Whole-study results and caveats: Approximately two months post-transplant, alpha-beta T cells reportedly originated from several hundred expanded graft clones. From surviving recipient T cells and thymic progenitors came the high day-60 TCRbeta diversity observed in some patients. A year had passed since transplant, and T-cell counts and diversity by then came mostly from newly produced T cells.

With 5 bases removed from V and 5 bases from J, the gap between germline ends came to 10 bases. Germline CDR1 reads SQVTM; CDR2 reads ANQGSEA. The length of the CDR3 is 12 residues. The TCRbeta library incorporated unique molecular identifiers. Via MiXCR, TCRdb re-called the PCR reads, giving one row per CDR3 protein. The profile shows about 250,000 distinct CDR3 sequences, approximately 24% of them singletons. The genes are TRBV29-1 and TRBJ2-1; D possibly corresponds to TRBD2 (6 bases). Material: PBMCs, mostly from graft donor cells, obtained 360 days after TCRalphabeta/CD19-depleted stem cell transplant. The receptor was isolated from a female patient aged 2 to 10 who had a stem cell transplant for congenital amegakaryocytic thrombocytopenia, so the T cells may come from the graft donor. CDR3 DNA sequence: TGCAGCGTTAGTAGCGGAGACAATGAGCAGTTCTTC. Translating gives CSVSSGDNEQFF.